Detailed here is one T cell receptor (beta chain). Its antigen is unknown. PCR primers comprised 60 Vbeta and 13 Jbeta primers. Methods used by the authors: Roughly 11 million of the 60 million to 90 million unique TCR beta chains counted in a later analysis were shared. TCRdb's table, derived via immunoSEQ multiplex PCR, lists solely in-frame clones and lacks some. V, J and clone size were drawn from that table, and D and trimming were deduced from the DNA. The table lists about 130,000 clones. The data are from a study of cytomegalovirus exposure and HLA in healthy donors. Study results and caveats: It was taken for granted in presence/absence analyses that sequencing depth across donors was roughly uniform. The authors later found HLA-associated TCR beta chains more clonally expanded than equally common others.

The trim removed 4 bases at V and 4 bases at J, leaving 9 bases unmatched. Germline V gene sequence: CDR1 MNHNS, CDR2 SASEGT. This CDR3 spans 15 amino acids. Sequences were obtained from PBMCs. The V call is TRBV6-1, the J call TRBJ1-1; 7 positions match TRBD1. The sequence derives from a woman aged 60-75 years in good health and CMV-seronegative. The CDR3 protein is CASSAEQGSGTEAFF. The CDR3 DNA reads as TGTGCCAGCAGTGCCGAACAGGGGAGTGGCACTGAAGCTTTCTTT.